These T cell receptor beta chains were read from a single sample in a study of CD8 T cells in Susac syndrome. TCRdb reprocessed the immunoSEQ multiplex PCR reads via MiXCR and lists one record per CDR3 protein. The sample lists roughly 200,000 distinct CDR3 sequences, around 95% occurring once. What was sequenced was CD4+ T cells from PBMCs. All receptors derive from a human donor with multiple sclerosis. The CDR3 runs from the conserved cysteine through the conserved F or W. D genes are given only for firm matches. Clone size, where shown, is once, few, many, or a class for clones that have expanded.

abundance | d_gene | j_gene | v_gene | CDR3aa | CDR3nt
NA | TRBD2 | TRBJ2-7 | TRBV2 | CASQGSGGSDEQYF | TGTGCCAGCCAAGGGAGCGGGGGGTCCGACGAGCAGTACTTC
once | TRBD1 | TRBJ1-5 | TRBV30 | CAWSGTGALGAQHF | TGTGCCTGGAGTGGGACAGGGGCCTTGGGGGCCCAGCATTTT
NA | TRBD1 | TRBJ2-2 | TRBV28 | CASGTGNPGELFF | TGTGCCAGCGGGACAGGGAATCCCGGGGAGCTGTTTTTT
NA | TRBD2 | TRBJ2-1 | TRBV7-9 | CATTLAGIYNEQFF | TGTGCCACCACACTAGCGGGGATCTACAATGAGCAGTTCTTC
NA | NA | TRBJ2-2 | TRBV7-8 | CASSRRESGELFF | TGTGCCAGCAGCCGGAGGGAGTCCGGGGAGCTGTTTTTT
once | NA | TRBJ2-7 | TRBV18 | CASSPGTPGYEQYF | TGTGCCAGCTCACCAGGAACTCCAGGGTACGAGCAGTACTTC
NA | NA | TRBJ1-3 | TRBV7-9 | CASSTGSWSGNTIYF | TGTGCCAGCAGCACTGGGTCGTGGTCTGGAAACACCATATATTTT
NA | TRBD2 | TRBJ2-7 | TRBV13 | CASSLGTSAYYEQYF | TGTGCCAGCAGCCTCGGGACTAGCGCGTACTACGAGCAGTACTTC
NA | NA | TRBJ2-5 | TRBV3-1 | CASSLPGTQYF | TGTGCCAGCAGCCTCCCCGGGACCCAGTACTTC
NA | TRBD2 | TRBJ2-5 | TRBV3-1 | CASSQAGLAGGPGGKTQYF | TGTGCCAGCAGCCAAGCTGGACTAGCGGGGGGCCCAGGGGGAAAGACCCAGTACTTC
NA | NA | TRBJ1-5 | TRBV20-1 | CSARIRPEYSNQPQHF | TGCAGTGCTAGAATACGCCCAGAGTATAGCAATCAGCCCCAGCATTTT
NA | NA | TRBJ2-6 | TRBV3-1 | CASSRPGVTANVLTF | TGTGCCAGCAGCCGTCCGGGGGTAACGGCCAACGTCCTGACTTTC
NA | NA | TRBJ2-3 | TRBV12-3/TRBV12-4 | CASRRSPGTTTDTQYF | TGTGCCAGCAGACGTTCCCCCGGGACAACGACAGATACGCAGTATTTT
NA | TRBD2 | TRBJ2-1 | TRBV9 | CASSVGTSGNNEQFF | TGTGCCAGCAGCGTAGGGACTAGCGGGAACAATGAGCAGTTCTTC
NA | TRBD1 | TRBJ1-2 | TRBV12-3/TRBV12-4 | CASSLGQGARHTF | TGTGCCAGCAGTTTGGGGCAGGGGGCGAGGCACACCTTC
NA | NA | TRBJ1-2 | TRBV19 | CASSEGRNYGYTF | TGTGCCAGTAGTGAGGGCAGGAACTATGGCTACACCTTC
NA | NA | TRBJ1-1 | TRBV11-2 | CASGDRRAEAFF | TGTGCCAGCGGGGACCGGCGGGCTGAAGCTTTCTTT
NA | NA | TRBJ1-6 | TRBV6-1 | CASRTGNSPLHF | TGTGCCAGCAGGACAGGCAATTCACCCCTCCACTTT
NA | NA | TRBJ2-6 | TRBV20-1 | CSARDRTGANVLTF | TGCAGTGCTAGAGATAGAACTGGGGCCAACGTCCTGACTTTC
NA | NA | TRBJ2-3 | TRBV4-2 | CASTPLHPKISTDTQYF | TGTGCCAGCACCCCCCTTCACCCGAAAATAAGCACAGATACGCAGTATTTT
NA | NA | TRBJ2-3 | TRBV7-3 | CASSPKQGGDTQYF | TGTGCCAGCAGCCCGAAACAGGGAGGAGATACGCAGTATTTT
NA | TRBD1 | TRBJ2-7 | TRBV3-1 | CASSLRQGISYEQYF | TGTGCCAGCAGCCTAAGACAGGGGATCTCCTACGAGCAGTACTTC
NA | NA | TRBJ2-1 | TRBV7-2 | CASSLYGAYNEQFF | TGTGCCAGCAGCTTATACGGGGCCTACAATGAGCAGTTCTTC
NA | NA | TRBJ1-5 | TRBV19 | CASLPQGVTNQPQHF | TGTGCCAGCCTTCCGCAAGGGGTTACCAATCAGCCCCAGCATTTT
once | NA | TRBJ2-5 | TRBV3-1 | CASSQDWGAGGDRHF | TGTGCCAGCAGCCAAGATTGGGGTGCGGGCGGGGACCGTCACTTC
NA | TRBD2 | TRBJ2-1 | TRBV6-5 | CASSYGTSYTHEQFF | TGTGCCAGCAGTTACGGGACTAGTTACACCCATGAGCAGTTCTTC
NA | NA | TRBJ2-7 | TRBV20-1 | CSAPRDELLSYEQYF | TGCAGTGCCCCCCGGGACGAATTGCTCTCCTACGAGCAGTACTTC
NA | NA | TRBJ2-7 | TRBV6-5 | CASSLPGLSYEQYF | TGTGCCAGCAGTTTACCGGGACTGAGCTACGAGCAGTACTTC
once | NA | TRBJ2-3 | TRBV20-1 | CSARSQGLTQYF | TGCAGTGCTAGATCTCAAGGTTTGACGCAGTATTTT
once | TRBD2 | TRBJ2-3 | TRBV28 | CASSFVIRSGGATDTQYF | TGTGCCAGCAGTTTCGTAATTCGGAGCGGGGGGGCCACAGATACGCAGTATTTT
NA | TRBD1 | TRBJ2-1 | TRBV6-2/TRBV6-3 | CASSYNGQGAGNEQFF | TGTGCCAGCAGTTACAATGGACAGGGGGCGGGTAATGAGCAGTTCTTC
NA | NA | TRBJ1-2 | TRBV3-1 | CASSQALSGYGYTF | TGTGCCAGCAGCCAAGCCCTGAGTGGCTATGGCTACACCTTC
NA | NA | TRBJ2-6 | TRBV6-2/TRBV6-3 | CASSADSFRANVLTF | TGTGCCAGCAGCGCAGACTCTTTTCGGGCCAACGTCCTGACTTTC
NA | NA | TRBJ1-1 | TRBV20-1 | CSASNPALNTEAFF | TGCAGTGCTAGTAATCCCGCGTTGAACACTGAAGCTTTCTTT
NA | NA | TRBJ1-6 | TRBV20-1 | CSASASRNSPLHF | TGCAGTGCTTCAGCCTCCAGAAATTCACCCCTCCACTTT
NA | NA | TRBJ2-1 | TRBV7-9 | CASSLVAGLDEQFF | TGTGCCAGCAGCTTAGTAGCAGGGCTGGATGAGCAGTTCTTC
NA | NA | TRBJ2-5 | TRBV6-2/TRBV6-3 | CASSYSSAEETQYF | TGTGCCAGCAGTTACTCATCAGCCGAAGAGACCCAGTACTTC
few | NA | TRBJ1-5 | TRBV12-3/TRBV12-4 | CASSLAHQPQHF | TGTGCCAGCAGTTTAGCACACCAGCCCCAGCATTTT
NA | TRBD1 | TRBJ1-1 | TRBV25-1 | CARRGVTEAFF | TGTGCCCGCAGGGGGGTCACTGAAGCTTTCTTT
NA | TRBD1 | TRBJ2-5 | TRBV30 | CAWSRDRGPWETQYF | TGTGCCTGGAGTAGAGACAGGGGGCCTTGGGAGACCCAGTACTTC
once | NA | TRBJ2-1 | TRBV29-1 | CSVGGYNEQFF | TGCAGCGTTGGGGGTTACAATGAGCAGTTCTTC
NA | NA | TRBJ1-1 | TRBV20-1 | CSASSTLNTEAFF | TGCAGTGCTAGCTCTACACTTAACACTGAAGCTTTCTTT
NA | NA | TRBJ2-1 | TRBV6-2/TRBV6-3 | CASSYSWEQFF | TGTGCCAGCAGTTACTCCTGGGAGCAGTTCTTC
NA | NA | TRBJ1-1 | TRBV28 | CASSWPKGSAAANTEAFF | TGTGCCAGCAGTTGGCCTAAAGGGAGCGCGGCTGCGAACACTGAAGCTTTCTTT
NA | TRBD1 | TRBJ1-6 | TRBV7-9 | CASSPWTGTNSPLHF | TGTGCCAGCAGCCCCTGGACAGGGACCAATTCACCCCTCCACTTT
once | NA | TRBJ1-1 | TRBV2 | CSLVRRMNTEAFF | TGTTCCTTGGTCAGACGGATGAACACTGAAGCTTTCTTT
NA | TRBD1 | TRBJ2-6 | TRBV9 | CASSVATGGLGSGANVLTF | TGTGCCAGCAGCGTAGCGACAGGGGGCTTAGGCTCTGGGGCCAACGTCCTGACTTTC
NA | NA | TRBJ2-7 | TRBV11-2 | CASSLDPGSSYEQYF | TGTGCCAGCAGCTTAGATCCAGGCAGCTCCTACGAGCAGTACTTC
NA | NA | TRBJ1-5 | TRBV20-1 | CSARDPRGTNQPQHF | TGCAGTGCTAGAGATCCCCGGGGCACCAATCAGCCCCAGCATTTT
NA | NA | TRBJ1-5 | TRBV2 | CATQRTEYSNQPQHF | TGTGCCACCCAACGGACGGAATATAGCAATCAGCCCCAGCATTTT
once | TRBD1 | TRBJ2-5 | TRBV24-1 | CATSVGTGANGETQYF | TGTGCCACCAGTGTCGGGACAGGGGCTAATGGAGAGACCCAGTACTTC
NA | NA | TRBJ1-1 | TRBV2 | CASRVADGGTEAFF | TGTGCCAGCCGGGTGGCCGATGGGGGTACTGAAGCTTTCTTT
once | NA | TRBJ1-3 | TRBV29-1 | CSAWDQRSGNTIYF | TGCAGCGCCTGGGACCAACGCTCTGGAAACACCATATATTTT
NA | NA | TRBJ1-5 | TRBV27 | CASSLRGAHRNQPQHF | TGTGCCAGCAGTTTACGGGGCGCGCATCGCAATCAGCCCCAGCATTTT